This T cell receptor (beta chain) was sequenced for a study of T cell responses to AZD1222 COVID-19 vaccine. TCRdb's table, derived via immunoSEQ multiplex PCR, lists solely in-frame clones and lacks some. The data contain roughly 140,000 clones, 85% to 95% of them singletons. The sequenced sample was peripheral blood, obtained on day 0 of AZD1222 vaccination. The origin of this receptor is an adult in good health.

As DNA, the CDR3 is TGTGCCAGCTCGTTTCTGGCTGCAACTAATGAAAAACTGTTTTTT. Translated: CASSFLAATNEKLFF. The chain links TRBV18 to TRBJ1-4; D is ambiguous. The germline CDR1 and CDR2 sequences are KGHSH and LQKENI. The CDR3 has 15 residues. The ends were cut back, 6 bases at V and 0 bases at J, with 11 bases in the middle.